A selection of T cell receptor beta chains follows, all from one sample in a study of cytomegalovirus exposure and HLA in healthy donors. Profiling relied on immunoSEQ multiplex PCR, and the TCRdb table lists in-frame clones only, not all of them. The sample has about 42,000 clones; the top ten hold 1% to 1.5%. The sequenced sample consisted of PBMCs. The receptors stem from a man aged 25-45 years in good health and CMV-seronegative. Both conserved end residues are part of each CDR3. Fields, in order: J gene, D gene, V gene, CDR3 protein, CDR3 DNA. D genes are given only for firm matches.

TRBJ2-1	TRBD1	TRBV4-1	CASSGDRATPTPIYNEQFF	TGCGCCAGCAGCGGTGACAGGGCCACCCCAACTCCAATCTACAATGAGCAGTTCTTC
TRBJ1-2	TRBD1	TRBV7-9	CASSYYDRGIYGYTF	TGTGCCAGCAGCTACTACGACAGGGGAATCTATGGCTACACCTTC
TRBJ2-2	NA	TRBV5-8	CASSLLGLNTGELFF	TGTGCCAGCAGCTTGTTGGGACTTAACACCGGGGAGCTGTTTTTT
TRBJ2-7	NA	TRBV7-2	CASSRTDSARQYF	TGTGCCAGCAGCCGAACGGACTCGGCCAGACAGTACTTC
TRBJ2-7	TRBD1	TRBV7-9	CASSPSDRGLSYEQYF	TGTGCCAGCAGCCCCTCGGACAGGGGACTCTCCTACGAGCAGTACTTC
TRBJ2-5	NA	TRBV4-2	CASSQDQVETQYF	TGTGCCAGCAGCCAAGATCAGGTGGAGACCCAGTACTTC
TRBJ1-5	NA	TRBV19	CASSIDRGHMNQPQHF	TGTGCCAGTAGTATCGATCGAGGACATATGAATCAGCCCCAGCATTTT
TRBJ2-5	NA	TRBV18	CASSPQLLQETQYF	TGTGCCAGCTCACCACAGCTACTCCAAGAGACCCAGTACTTC
TRBJ2-7	NA	TRBV9	CASSVEGTSSYEQYF	TGTGCCAGCAGCGTAGAAGGGACAAGCTCCTACGAGCAGTACTTC
TRBJ1-1	NA	TRBV5-4	CASSLFAGNTEAFF	TGTGCCAGCAGCTTATTTGCCGGGAACACTGAAGCTTTCTTT
TRBJ1-5	TRBD1	TRBV4-2	CASSQEFGTGDQPQHF	TGTGCCAGCAGCCAAGAATTTGGGACAGGCGATCAGCCCCAGCATTTT
TRBJ2-3	NA	TRBV5-6	CASSLGGLHSTDTQYF	TGTGCCAGCAGCTTGGGAGGGCTCCACAGCACAGATACGCAGTATTTT
TRBJ2-6	TRBD1	TRBV18	CASSGARTGGLAASSGANVLTF	TGTGCCAGCTCAGGGGCCCGGACAGGGGGCCTAGCAGCATCATCCGGGGCCAACGTCCTGACTTTC
TRBJ1-1	NA	TRBV7-9	CASTWGGPTEAFF	TGTGCCAGCACCTGGGGGGGGCCCACTGAAGCTTTCTTT
TRBJ1-3	NA	TRBV6-7	CASSVTGLTGNTIYF	TGTGCCAGCAGCGTAACAGGGTTAACTGGAAACACCATATATTTT
TRBJ1-2	TRBD1	TRBV5-6	CASSPYRTGANYGYTF	TGTGCCAGCAGTCCGTACCGGACAGGCGCTAACTATGGCTACACCTTC
TRBJ2-7	TRBD1	TRBV27	CASSSPGDRGDEQYF	TGTGCCAGCAGTTCCCCGGGGGACAGGGGGGACGAGCAGTACTTC
TRBJ2-2	NA	TRBV6-5	CASSPTRGEELFF	TGTGCCAGCAGTCCGACCAGGGGAGAGGAGCTGTTTTTT
TRBJ1-2	TRBD1	TRBV5-4	CASSPERQGPYGYTF	TGTGCCAGCAGCCCGGAGCGACAGGGCCCCTATGGCTACACCTTC
TRBJ1-2	TRBD1	TRBV6-1	CASSEGQGGIYGYTF	TGTGCCAGCAGTGAAGGACAGGGGGGGATCTATGGCTACACCTTC
TRBJ1-5	NA	TRBV30	CAWSGGGGNQPQHF	TGTGCCTGGAGTGGCGGCGGCGGCAATCAGCCCCAGCATTTT
TRBJ2-1	TRBD2	TRBV19	CASSPGGGRESEQFF	TGTGCCAGTAGCCCGGGGGGCGGGAGGGAAAGTGAGCAGTTCTTC